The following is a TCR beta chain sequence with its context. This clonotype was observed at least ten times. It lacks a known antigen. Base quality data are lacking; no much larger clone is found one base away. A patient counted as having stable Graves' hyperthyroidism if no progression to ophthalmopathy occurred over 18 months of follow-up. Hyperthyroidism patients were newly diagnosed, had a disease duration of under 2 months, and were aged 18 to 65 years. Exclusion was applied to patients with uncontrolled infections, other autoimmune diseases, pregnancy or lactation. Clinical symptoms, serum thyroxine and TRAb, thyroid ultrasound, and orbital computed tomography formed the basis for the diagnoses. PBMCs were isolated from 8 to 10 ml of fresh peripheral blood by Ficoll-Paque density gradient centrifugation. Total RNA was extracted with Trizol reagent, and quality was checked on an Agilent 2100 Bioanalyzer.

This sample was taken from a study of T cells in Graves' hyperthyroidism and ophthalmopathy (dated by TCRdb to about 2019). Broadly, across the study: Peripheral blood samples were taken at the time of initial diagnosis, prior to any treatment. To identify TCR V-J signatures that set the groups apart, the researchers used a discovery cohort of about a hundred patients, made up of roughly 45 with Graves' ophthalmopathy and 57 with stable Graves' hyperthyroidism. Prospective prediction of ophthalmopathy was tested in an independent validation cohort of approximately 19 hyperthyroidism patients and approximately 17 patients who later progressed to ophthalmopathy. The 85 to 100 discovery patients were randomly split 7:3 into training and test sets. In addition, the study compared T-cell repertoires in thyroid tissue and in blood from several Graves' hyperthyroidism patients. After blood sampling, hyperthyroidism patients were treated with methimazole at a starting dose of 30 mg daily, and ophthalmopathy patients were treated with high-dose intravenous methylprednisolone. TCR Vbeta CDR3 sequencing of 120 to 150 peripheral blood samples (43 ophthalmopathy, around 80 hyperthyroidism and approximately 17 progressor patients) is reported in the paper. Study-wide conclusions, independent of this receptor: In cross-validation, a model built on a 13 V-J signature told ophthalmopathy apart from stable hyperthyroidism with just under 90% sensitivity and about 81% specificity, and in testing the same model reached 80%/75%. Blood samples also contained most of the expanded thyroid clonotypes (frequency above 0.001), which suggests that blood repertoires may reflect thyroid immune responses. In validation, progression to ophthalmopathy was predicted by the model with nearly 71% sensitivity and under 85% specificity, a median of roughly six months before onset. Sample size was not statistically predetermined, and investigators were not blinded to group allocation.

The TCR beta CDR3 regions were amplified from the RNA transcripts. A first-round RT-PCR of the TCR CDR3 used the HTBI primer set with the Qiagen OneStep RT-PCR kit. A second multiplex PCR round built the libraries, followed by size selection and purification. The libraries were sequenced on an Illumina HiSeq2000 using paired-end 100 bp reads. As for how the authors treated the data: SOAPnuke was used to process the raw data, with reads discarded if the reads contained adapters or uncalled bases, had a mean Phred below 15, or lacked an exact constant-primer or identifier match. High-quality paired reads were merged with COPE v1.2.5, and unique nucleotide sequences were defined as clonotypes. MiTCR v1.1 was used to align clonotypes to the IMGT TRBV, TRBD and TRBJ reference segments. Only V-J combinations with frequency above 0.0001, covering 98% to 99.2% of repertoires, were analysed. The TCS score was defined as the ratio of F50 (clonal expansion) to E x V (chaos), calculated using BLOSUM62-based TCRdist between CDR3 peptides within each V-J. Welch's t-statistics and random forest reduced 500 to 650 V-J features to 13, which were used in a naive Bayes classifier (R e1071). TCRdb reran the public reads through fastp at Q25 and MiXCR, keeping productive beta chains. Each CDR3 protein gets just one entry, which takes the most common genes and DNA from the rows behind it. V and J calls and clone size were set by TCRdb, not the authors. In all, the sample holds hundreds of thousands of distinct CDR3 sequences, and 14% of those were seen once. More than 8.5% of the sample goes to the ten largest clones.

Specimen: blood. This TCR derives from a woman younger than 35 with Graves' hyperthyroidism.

This receptor carries the CDR3 CASKTSGGYNEQFF. The DNA reads as follows: TGTGCCAGCAAAACTAGCGGGGGATACAATGAGCAGTTCTTC. This receptor chain uses TRBV2 and TRBJ2-1; 11 central nucleotides agree with TRBD2. V is cut back by 7 bases and J by 4 bases, with 3 bases in the junction unmatched. The CDR3 runs 14 amino acids, cysteine and phenylalanine included. The kept DNA is CDR3 alone, 42 bases in frame from the first base. As encoded in the germline V gene, CDR1 is SNHLY while CDR2 is FYNNEI.